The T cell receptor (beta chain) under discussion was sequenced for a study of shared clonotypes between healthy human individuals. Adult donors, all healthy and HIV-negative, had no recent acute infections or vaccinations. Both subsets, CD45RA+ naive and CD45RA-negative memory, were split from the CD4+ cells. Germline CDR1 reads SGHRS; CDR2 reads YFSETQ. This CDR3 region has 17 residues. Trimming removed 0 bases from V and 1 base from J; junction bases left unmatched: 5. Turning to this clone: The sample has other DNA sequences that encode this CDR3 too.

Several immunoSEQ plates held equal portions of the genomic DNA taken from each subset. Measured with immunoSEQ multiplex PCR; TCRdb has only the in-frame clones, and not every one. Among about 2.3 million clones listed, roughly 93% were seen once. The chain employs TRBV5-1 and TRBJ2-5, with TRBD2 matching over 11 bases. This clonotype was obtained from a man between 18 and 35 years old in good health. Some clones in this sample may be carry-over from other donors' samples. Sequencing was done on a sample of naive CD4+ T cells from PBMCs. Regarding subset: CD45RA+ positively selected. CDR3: CASSLVASGRSQETQYF. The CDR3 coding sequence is TGCGCCAGCAGCTTGGTGGCTAGCGGGAGGAGCCAAGAGACCCAGTACTTC.